The 3 T cell receptor beta chains reported below all come from one sample, sequenced in a study of human T cells and chemical hapten exposure. TCRdb used MiXCR to reprocess the RACE reads, holding one entry per CDR3 protein. This sample has 300,000 to 400,000 distinct CDR3 sequences, with 5.1% found just once. This sample's time point: pre-sensitization, week 0. Treatment described: therapeutic diphenylcyclopropenone sensitization with weekly scalp DPC. Sample: whole blood, taken in connection with sensitization to the hapten diphenylcyclopropenone (DPC). These receptors all stem from a woman between 45 and 65 years old with alopecia areata. Some clones in this sample may be carry-over from other donors' samples.

This clonotype has at least ten counts. The chain carries TRBV20-1 and TRBJ2-7, with 11 bases aligning to TRBD2. Trimming removed 6 bases from V and 2 bases from J; junction bases left unmatched: 6. This CDR3 spans 14 amino acids. Germline V gene data show CDR1 as DFQATT and CDR2 as SNEGSKA (reference sequence). The CDR3 DNA reads as TGCAGTGCGGTTCCGGGACTAGCGGCCTACGAGCAGTACTTC. It encodes CSAVPGLAAYEQYF.

CDR3 nucleotides: TGTGCCAGCAGTAACTCGGCGAAAGGGCAGGGTTCACCCCTCCACTTT. Its protein product is CASSNSAKGQGSPLHF. V is TRBV12-3 or TRBV12-4 and J is TRBJ1-6; possible D gene TRBD1, 5 bases. This CDR3 contains 16 residues. Trimming took off 5 bases at V and 9 bases at J, with 20 bases between the two ends.

This clonotype has ten or more counts. The rearrangement links TRBV10-3 to TRBJ2-2, with D perhaps being TRBD1 or TRBD2 (6 bases each). V was cut by 5 bases and J by 6 bases, with 10 bases left in between. The CDR3 extends over 13 amino acids. The germline gives CDR1 ENHRY, CDR2 SYGVKD. CDR3 protein: CAISLGGPGELFF. In nucleotides, the CDR3 is TGTGCCATCAGTCTGGGGGGCCCCGGGGAGCTGTTTTTT.